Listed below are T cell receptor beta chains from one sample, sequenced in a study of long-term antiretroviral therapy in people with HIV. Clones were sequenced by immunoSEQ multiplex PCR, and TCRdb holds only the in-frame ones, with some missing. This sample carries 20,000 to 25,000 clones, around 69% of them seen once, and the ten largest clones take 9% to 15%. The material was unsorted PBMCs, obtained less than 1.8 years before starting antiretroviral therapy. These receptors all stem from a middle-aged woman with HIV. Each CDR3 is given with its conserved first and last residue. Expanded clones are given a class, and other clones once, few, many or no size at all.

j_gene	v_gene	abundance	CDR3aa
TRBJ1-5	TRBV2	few	CASSGDKGQGHSNQPQHF
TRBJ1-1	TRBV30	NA	CAWSSWNTEAFF
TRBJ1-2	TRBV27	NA	CASSFGGAGYGYTF
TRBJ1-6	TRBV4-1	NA	CASSFLQGGNSPLHF
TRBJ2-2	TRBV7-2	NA	CASSLRLAGGPETGELFF
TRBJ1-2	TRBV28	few	CASSDRGYGYTF
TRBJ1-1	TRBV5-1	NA	CASSLGEWQGAEAFF
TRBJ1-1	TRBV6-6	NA	CASSYWDREAFF
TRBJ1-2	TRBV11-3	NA	CASSLDQGLGYGYTF
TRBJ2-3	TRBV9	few	CASSVGQASTDTQYF
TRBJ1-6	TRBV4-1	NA	CASSQDLGRGIYNSPLHF
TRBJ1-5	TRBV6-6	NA	CASSYLNSNQPQHF
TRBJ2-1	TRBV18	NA	CASSQAEGLDEQFF
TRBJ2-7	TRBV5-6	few	CASSLMGGSYEQYF
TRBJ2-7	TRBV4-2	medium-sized	CASSQEIGLAGGHEQYF
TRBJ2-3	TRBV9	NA	CASSVLAGGPDTQYF
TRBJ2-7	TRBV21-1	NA	CASSKKPYEQYF
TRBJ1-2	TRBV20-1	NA	CSASSVYGYTF
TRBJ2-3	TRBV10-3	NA	CAISESSRLTDTQYF
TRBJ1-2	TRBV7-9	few	CASSLGVGANYGYTF
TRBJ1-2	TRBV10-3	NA	CAIARSDIAYGYTF
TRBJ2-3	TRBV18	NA	CASSTGPGRGDADTQYF
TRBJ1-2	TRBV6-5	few	CASSGGRGYTF
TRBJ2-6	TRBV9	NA	CASSVAGDTNSGANVLTF
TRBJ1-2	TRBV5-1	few	CASSSGQDFNYGYTF
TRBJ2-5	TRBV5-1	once	CASSLVAGVETQYF
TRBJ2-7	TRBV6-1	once	CASSDHLTGTAYEQYF
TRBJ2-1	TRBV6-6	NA	CASSLAASYNEQFF
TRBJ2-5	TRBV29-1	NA	CSGSGSRGQETQYF
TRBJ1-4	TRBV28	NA	CASSSEKLFF
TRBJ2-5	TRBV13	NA	CASSRRVEETQYF
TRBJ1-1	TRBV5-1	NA	CASSQEPGETEAFF
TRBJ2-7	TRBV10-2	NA	CASSVRRGGEQYF
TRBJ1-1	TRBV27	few	CASSSGQVNTEAFF
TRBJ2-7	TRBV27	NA	CASSLSAVTSGYLYEQYF
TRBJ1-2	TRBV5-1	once	CASFVLPGQGVNYGYTF
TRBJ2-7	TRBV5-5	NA	CASRTSGNNEQYF
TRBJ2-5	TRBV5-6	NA	CASSLVAGGRETQYF
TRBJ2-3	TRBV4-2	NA	CASSQDLSTDTQYF
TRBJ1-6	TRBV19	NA	CASSTTWETYNSPLHF
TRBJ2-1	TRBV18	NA	CASSQDRSTYNEQFF
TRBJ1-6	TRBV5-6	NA	CASSLAGSYNSPLHF